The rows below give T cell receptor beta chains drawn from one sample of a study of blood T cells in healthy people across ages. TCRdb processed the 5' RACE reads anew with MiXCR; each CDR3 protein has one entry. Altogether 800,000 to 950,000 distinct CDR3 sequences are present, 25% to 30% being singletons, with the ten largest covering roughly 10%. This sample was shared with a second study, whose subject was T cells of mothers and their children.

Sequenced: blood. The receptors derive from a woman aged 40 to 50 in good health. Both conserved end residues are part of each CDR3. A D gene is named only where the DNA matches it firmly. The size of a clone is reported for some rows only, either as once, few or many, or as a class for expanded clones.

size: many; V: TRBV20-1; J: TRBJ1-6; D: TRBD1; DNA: TGCAGTGCTAGAACGGGGGGACAGCAAAATTCACCCCTCCACTTT; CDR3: CSARTGGQQNSPLHF
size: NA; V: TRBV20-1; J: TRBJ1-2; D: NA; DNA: TGCAGTGCTAGTCTCGCCCTGGCATCAGACTATGGCTACACCTTC; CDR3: CSASLALASDYGYTF
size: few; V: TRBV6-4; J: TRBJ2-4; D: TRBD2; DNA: TGTGCCAGCAGTGAGACGGCGGGGGGGCCAAATGAGCAGTACTTC; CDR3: CASSETAGGPNEQYF
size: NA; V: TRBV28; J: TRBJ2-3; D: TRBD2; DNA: TGTGCCAGCAGTTTAAGACCGGGACTAGCATTTGCAGATACGCAGTATTTT; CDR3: CASSLRPGLAFADTQYF
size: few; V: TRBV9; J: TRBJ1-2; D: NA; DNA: TGTGCCAGCAGCGTGCCGGGACTCTATGGCTACACCTTC; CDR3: CASSVPGLYGYTF
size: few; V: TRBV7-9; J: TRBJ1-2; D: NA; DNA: TGTGCCAGTAGGCCGGGGGCGGATAACTATGGCTACACCTTC; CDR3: CASRPGADNYGYTF
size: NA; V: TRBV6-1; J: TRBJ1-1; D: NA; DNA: TGTGCCAGCGGGGGCCCGACAGAGAACACTGAAGCTTTCTTT; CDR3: CASGGPTENTEAFF
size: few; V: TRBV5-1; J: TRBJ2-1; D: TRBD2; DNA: TGCGCCAGCAGAGCGGGGGGGGGCCCAACGCACAATGAGCAGTTCTTC; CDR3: CASRAGGGPTHNEQFF
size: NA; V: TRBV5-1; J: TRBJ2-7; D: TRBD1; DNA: TGCGCCAGCAGCTTGGCCGGGACAGGGTGCTACGAGCAGTACTTC; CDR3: CASSLAGTGCYEQYF
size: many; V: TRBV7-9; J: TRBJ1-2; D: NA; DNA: TGTGCCAGCAGCCCCAACAGGGTTCACTATGGCTACACCTTC; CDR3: CASSPNRVHYGYTF
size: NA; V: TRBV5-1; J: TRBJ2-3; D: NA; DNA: TGCGCCAGCAGCTTGGGACCACCGGGCGGCACAGATACGCAGTATTTT; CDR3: CASSLGPPGGTDTQYF
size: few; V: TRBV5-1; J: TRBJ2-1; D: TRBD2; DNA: TGCGCCAGCAGCTTGGCCCTAGCGGGGCTCTACAATGAGCAGTTCTTC; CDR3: CASSLALAGLYNEQFF
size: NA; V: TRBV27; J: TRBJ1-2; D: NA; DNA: TGTGCCAGCAGTTCCTCACTCAACAGGGTCGGTGGCTACACCTTC; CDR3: CASSSSLNRVGGYTF